The clone carrying this T cell receptor beta chain was seen ten or more times. One entry per CDR3 protein results from TCRdb running MiXCR on the 5' RACE reads. The sample yields 20,000 to 25,000 distinct CDR3 sequences, 3.4% seen once. The CDR3 totals 14 residues. V was shortened by 0 bases and J by 2 bases, with 8 bases between the two germline ends. The germline gives CDR1 MNHEY, CDR2 SVGAGI. The data originate from a study of T cells after yellow fever vaccination. Study-level information: CD3, CD45RA, CCR7 and CD95 guided sorting of the EM, EMRA, CM and Tscm memory subsets. Study-level findings and limits: One caveat is that FACS-sorted repertoires could contain abundant clonotypes contaminating from the bulk population. Clones that expanded after primary vaccination mostly reappeared after the booster (around 96% CD4, 70% to 90% CD8). Nearly all vaccine-responding clonotypes were undetectable in sorted memory subsets on day 0.

The receptor comes from a man aged 18-30 years who received the YFV17D yellow fever vaccine. This chain uses TRBV6-5 with TRBJ2-7, with D perhaps matching TRBD1 or TRBD2 (5 bases each). Sequencing used PBMCs, either bulk or a sorted T-cell subset (CD4+, CD8+, memory, or dextramer-sorted; not recorded which), obtained around 45 days after the first yellow fever vaccination. The CDR3 bases are TGTGCCAGCAGTTACTCTGGGGGACCCTACGAGCAGTACTTC. Translation: CASSYSGGPYEQYF.